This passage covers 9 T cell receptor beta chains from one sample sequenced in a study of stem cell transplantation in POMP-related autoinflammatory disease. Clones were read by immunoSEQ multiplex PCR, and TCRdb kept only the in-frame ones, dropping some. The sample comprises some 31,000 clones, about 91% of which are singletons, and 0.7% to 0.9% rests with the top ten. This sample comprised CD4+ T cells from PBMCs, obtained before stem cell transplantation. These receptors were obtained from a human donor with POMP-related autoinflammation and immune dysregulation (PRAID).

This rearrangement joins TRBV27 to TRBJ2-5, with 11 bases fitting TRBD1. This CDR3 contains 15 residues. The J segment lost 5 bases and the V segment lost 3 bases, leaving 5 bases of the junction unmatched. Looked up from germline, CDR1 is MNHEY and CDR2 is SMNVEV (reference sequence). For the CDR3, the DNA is TGTGCCAGCAGTTTCTCGGACAGGGGGCGGGAGACCCAGTACTTC. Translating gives CASSFSDRGRETQYF.

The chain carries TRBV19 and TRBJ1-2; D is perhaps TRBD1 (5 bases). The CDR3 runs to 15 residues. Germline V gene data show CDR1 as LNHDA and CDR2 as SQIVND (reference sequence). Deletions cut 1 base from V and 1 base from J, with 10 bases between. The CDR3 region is CASSIAGRNNYGYTF. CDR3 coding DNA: TGTGCCAGTAGTATAGCGGGGCGTAATAACTATGGCTACACCTTC.

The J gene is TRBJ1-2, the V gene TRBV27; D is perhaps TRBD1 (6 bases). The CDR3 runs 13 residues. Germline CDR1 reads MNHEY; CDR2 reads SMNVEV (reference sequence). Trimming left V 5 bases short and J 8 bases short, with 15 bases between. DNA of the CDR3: TGTGCCAGCAGTCCTATGGGGGCGGTCGGCTACACCTTC. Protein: CASSPMGAVGYTF.

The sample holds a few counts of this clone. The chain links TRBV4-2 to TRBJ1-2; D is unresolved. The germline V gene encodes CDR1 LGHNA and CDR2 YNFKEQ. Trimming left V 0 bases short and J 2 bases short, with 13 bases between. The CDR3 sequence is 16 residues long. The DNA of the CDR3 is TGTGCCAGCAGCCAAGATGGGTTAAGGGAGAACTATGGCTACACCTTC. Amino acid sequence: CASSQDGLRENYGYTF.

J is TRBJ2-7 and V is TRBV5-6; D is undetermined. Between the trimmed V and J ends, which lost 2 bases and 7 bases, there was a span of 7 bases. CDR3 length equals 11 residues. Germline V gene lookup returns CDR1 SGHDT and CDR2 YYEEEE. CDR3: CASSFQGEQYF. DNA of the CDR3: TGTGCCAGCAGCTTCCAAGGGGAGCAGTACTTC.

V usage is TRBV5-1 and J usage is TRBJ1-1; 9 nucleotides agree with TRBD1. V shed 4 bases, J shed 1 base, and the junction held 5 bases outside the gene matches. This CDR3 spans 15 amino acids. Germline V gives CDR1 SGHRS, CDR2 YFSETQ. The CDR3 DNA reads TGCGCCAGCAGCCCGGCGGACAGGGGGAACACTGAAGCTTTCTTT. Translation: CASSPADRGNTEAFF.

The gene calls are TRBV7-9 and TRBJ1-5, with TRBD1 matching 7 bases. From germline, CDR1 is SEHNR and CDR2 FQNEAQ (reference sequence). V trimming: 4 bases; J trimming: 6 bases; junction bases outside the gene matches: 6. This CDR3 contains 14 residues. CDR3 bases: TGTGCCAGCAGCTCCGACAGGGAGGCTCAGCCCCAGCATTTT. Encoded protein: CASSSDREAQPQHF. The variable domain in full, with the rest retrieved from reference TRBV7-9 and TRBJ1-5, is DTGVSQNPRHKITKRGQNVTFRCDPISEHNRLYWYRQTLGQGPEFLTYFQNEAQLEKSRLLSDRFSAERPKGSFSTLEIQRTEQGDSAMYLCASSSDREAQPQHFGDGTRLSIL.

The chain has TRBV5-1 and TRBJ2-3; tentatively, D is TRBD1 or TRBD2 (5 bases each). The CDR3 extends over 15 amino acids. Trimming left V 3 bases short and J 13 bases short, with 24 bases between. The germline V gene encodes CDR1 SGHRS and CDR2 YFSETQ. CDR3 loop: CASSWTGTDGAMEYF. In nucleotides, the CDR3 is TGCGCCAGCAGCTGGACCGGGACCGACGGGGCCATGGAGTATTTT.

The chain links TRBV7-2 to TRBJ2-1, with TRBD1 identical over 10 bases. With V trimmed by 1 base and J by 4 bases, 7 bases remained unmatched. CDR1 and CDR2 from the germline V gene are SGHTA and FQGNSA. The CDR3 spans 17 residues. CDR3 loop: CASSLDGGDRGYNEQFF. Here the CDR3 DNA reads TGTGCCAGCAGCTTAGACGGGGGGGACAGGGGTTACAATGAGCAGTTCTTC.